Each of the 12 T cell receptor beta chains below was sequenced from the same sample in a study of ipilimumab plus nivolumab after autologous stem cell transplantation. TCRdb's copy holds only in-frame clones and misses some; the assay was immunoSEQ multiplex PCR. The sample consists of roughly 16,000 clones, approximately 80% of them appearing once. The sample was PBMCs, taken in a trial of ipilimumab plus nivolumab as post-transplant consolidation. The origin of the receptors is a male donor with diffuse large B-cell lymphoma.

The rearrangement uses TRBV27 and TRBJ2-1; D is ambiguous. Germline assignment: CDR1 MNHEY and CDR2 SMNVEV (reference sequence). V was trimmed by 2 bases and J by 0 bases, leaving 11 bases between them. This CDR3 spans 16 amino acids. CDR3 amino acids: CASSLAAGSSYNEQFF. CDR3 coding DNA: TGTGCCAGCAGTTTAGCGGCTGGCTCCTCCTACAATGAGCAGTTCTTC.

This chain connects TRBV19 to TRBJ2-3; 13 bases are shared with TRBD2. The germline gives CDR1 LNHDA, CDR2 SQIVND (reference sequence). The CDR3 extends over 17 amino acids. The V and J ends lost 4 bases and 4 bases, in that order; junction bases with no gene match: 8. This chain's CDR3 is CASSTRQLAGGPDTQYF. Here the CDR3 DNA reads TGTGCCAGTAGTACACGTCAACTAGCGGGAGGGCCAGATACGCAGTATTTT.

V gene TRBV19 combines with J gene TRBJ1-1; D not certain. The germline CDR1 and CDR2 sequences are LNHDA and SQIVND (reference sequence). V dropped 7 bases and J dropped 0 bases, with 6 bases sitting between them. The CDR3 totals 12 residues. The DNA for the CDR3 is TGTGCCAGTAAAATAATGAACACTGAAGCTTTCTTT. Its translation: CASKIMNTEAFF.

This rearrangement joins TRBV6-5 to TRBJ2-1, with D hard to call. The CDR3 consists of 11 residues. V gave up 1 base and J gave up 10 bases, with 5 bases separating them. Germline V gene lookup returns CDR1 MNHEY and CDR2 SVGAGI. CDR3 in DNA: TGTGCCAGCAGTTACTTGGGAGAGCAGTTCTTC. Protein product: CASSYLGEQFF.

The rearrangement uses TRBV7-8 and TRBJ2-2; D may be TRBD1 (6 bases). This CDR3 has 15 amino acids. Trimming shortened V by 4 bases and J by 3 bases, and 12 bases separated the two germline ends. From germline, CDR1 is SGHVS and CDR2 FQNEAQ. CDR3 sequence: CASSYRVFYTGELFF. In DNA, the CDR3 is TGTGCCAGCAGCTACAGGGTTTTTTACACCGGGGAGCTGTTTTTT.

CDR3 sequence: CASSLGWRGAPSSYEQYF. The CDR3 DNA is TGCGCCAGCAGCTTGGGTTGGCGGGGGGCCCCGAGCTCCTACGAGCAGTACTTC. The chain recombines TRBV5-1 with TRBJ2-7, with 8 bases aligning to TRBD2. V lost 0 bases to trimming and J lost 0 bases; unmatched junction nucleotides: 11. The CDR3 sequence is 18 residues long. Germline CDR1 SGHRS, CDR2 YFSETQ.

As to this clone: Being one base from a much bigger clone, this may be a read error. The chain links TRBV14 to TRBJ2-5; 13 nucleotides agree with TRBD2. The CDR3 consists of 16 residues. Germline CDR1 SGHDN, CDR2 FVKESK. With V trimmed by 4 bases and J by 0 bases, 2 bases remained unmatched. CDR3 sequence reads: CASSPTSGGHQETQYF. In DNA form, the CDR3 reads TGTGCCAGCAGCCCGACTAGCGGGGGGCACCAAGAGACCCAGTACTTC.

The J gene is TRBJ1-1, the V gene TRBV5-1; 7 bases map to TRBD1. CDR3 length: 16 amino acids. Germline CDR1 is SGHRS and CDR2 is YFSETQ. With 1 base clipped from V and 6 bases from J, the junction kept 12 bases outside the gene matches. For the CDR3, the DNA is TGCGCCAGCAGCTTGCAACCGGGACAGAGTCTCGCTGAAGCTTTCTTT. This encodes CASSLQPGQSLAEAFF.

The gene calls are TRBV5-1 and TRBJ2-2; TRBD2 matches at 10 bases. CDR1 and CDR2 from the germline V gene are SGHRS and YFSETQ. CDR3 length: 17 amino acids. Losses at the gene ends were 5 bases for V and 3 bases for J; bases not matched to a gene: 10. CDR3 region: CASRPGRLAGDTGELFF. CDR3 in DNA: TGCGCCAGCAGACCTGGTCGGCTAGCGGGGGACACCGGGGAGCTGTTTTTT.

The chain has TRBV15 and TRBJ2-1; D is unclear. Trimming removed 6 bases at V and 7 bases at J, with 10 bases between. CDR3 length: 12 residues. In germline, CDR1 is LNHNV, CDR2 YYDKDF (reference sequence). The CDR3 is CATREVGNEQFF. CDR3 nucleotides: TGTGCCACCAGGGAAGTCGGGAATGAGCAGTTCTTC.

The chain joins TRBV6-5 to TRBJ2-2; 8 positions match TRBD1. The CDR3 is 15 amino acids. The trim removed 7 bases at V and 1 base at J, leaving 5 bases unmatched. CDR1 is MNHEY and CDR2 is SVGAGI in the germline V gene. The CDR3 DNA sequence: TGTGCCAGCAATTCCGGGACAGGGAACACCGGGGAGCTGTTTTTT. Protein product: CASNSGTGNTGELFF.

This clone was seen more than once but under ten times. This chain uses TRBV5-1 with TRBJ2-2; TRBD2 matches at 8 bases. This CDR3 is built from 15 residues. Germline trimming cut 3 bases from V and 5 bases from J; bases unmatched to any gene: 6. Germline values: CDR1 SGHRS, CDR2 YFSETQ. The CDR3, as DNA: TGCGCCAGCAGCTGGCGAGCGGGGGAAACCGGGGAGCTGTTTTTT. This codes for CASSWRAGETGELFF.